These 24 T cell receptor beta chains originate from one sample sequenced in a study of regulatory T cells in long-lasting Graves disease. Stated time point: newly diagnosed GD, antithyroid drugs for less than 3 months. RNA from PBMCs was the source of the TCR library. Arm-PCR of CDR3 regions and iRepertoire HTBI primers were used to build TCR beta libraries. TCRdb processed the multiplex PCR reads anew with MiXCR; each CDR3 protein has one entry. The data hold 350,000 to 500,000 distinct CDR3 sequences, with approximately 16% observed a single time. These data are also associated with another study on T cells in Graves' hyperthyroidism and ophthalmopathy.

The sample in question was peripheral blood mononuclear cells (PBMCs), obtained at new diagnosis, from a patient treated with antithyroid drugs. The receptors originated from a young woman with Graves disease.

This clonotype was counted between two and nine times. V is TRBV13 and J is TRBJ2-2, with 9 bases that match TRBD2. This CDR3 region has 16 residues. V shed 5 bases and J 0 bases; nucleotides not matched to a gene: 4. Germline V gives CDR1 PRHDT, CDR2 FYEKMQ (reference sequence). CDR3 protein: CASSRGLAPNTGELFF. In DNA, the CDR3 is TGTGCCAGCAGCCGGGGACTAGCACCGAACACCGGGGAGCTGTTTTTT.

The chain uses TRBV28 and TRBJ1-4, with D perhaps TRBD1 (6 bases). Germline CDR1 and CDR2: MDHEN and SYDVKM. The V and J ends lost 5 bases and 3 bases respectively, with 19 bases between them. This CDR3 contains 17 residues. CDR3 loop: CASSPLGQNFPNEKLFF. CDR3 coding DNA: TGTGCCAGCAGTCCCCTTGGACAGAACTTTCCTAATGAAAAACTGTTTTTT.

The table lists this clonotype with many counts. The V gene is TRBV11-2, the J gene TRBJ2-5, with D perhaps assigned TRBD1 or TRBD2 (5 bases each). Trimming removed 2 bases from V and 5 bases from J, with 30 bases in between. The CDR3 extends over 20 amino acids. Per germline, CDR1 SGHAT and CDR2 FQNNGV. The CDR3 DNA sequence: TGTGCCAGCAGCTTATTCTCGGGACGGATGATTTCCGGATATAAGGAGACCCAGTACTTC. Protein: CASSLFSGRMISGYKETQYF.

This clonotype occurred a few times. This chain uses TRBV29-1 with TRBJ1-2, with D uncertain. Germline CDR1 is SQVTM and CDR2 is ANQGSEA. CDR3 size: 14 residues. V lost 3 bases and J lost 2, with 13 bases in between. The CDR3 here is CSVEGQIINYGYTF. CDR3 in DNA: TGCAGCGTTGAGGGCCAGATTATCAACTATGGCTACACCTTC.

This clonotype appeared a few times. The gene calls are TRBV18 and TRBJ1-6; TRBD1 matches at 9 bases. Per germline, CDR1 KGHSH and CDR2 LQKENI. The CDR3 sequence is 15 residues long. With V trimmed by 1 base and J by 5 bases, 0 bases remained unmatched. As DNA, the CDR3 is TGTGCCAGCTCACCACGGACAGGGGATAATTCACCCCTCCACTTT. It encodes CASSPRTGDNSPLHF. Complete variable domain (other parts from reference TRBV18 and TRBJ1-6): NAGVMQNPRHLVRRRGQEARLRCSPMKGHSHVYWYRQLPEEGLKFMVYLQKENIIDESGMPKERFSAEFPKEGPSILRIQQVVRGDSAAYFCASSPRTGDNSPLHFGNGTRLTVT.

This clonotype was recorded a few times. The V gene is TRBV7-9, the J gene TRBJ2-7; TRBD2 matches 11 bases. Germline loops: CDR1 SEHNR, CDR2 FQNEAQ (reference sequence). This CDR3 has 16 residues. V trimming: 5 bases; J trimming: 4 bases; junction bases outside the gene matches: 10. DNA of the CDR3: TGTGCCAGCAGCCTGCTAACTAGCGGGAGTTTGTACGAGCAGTACTTC. Its protein product is CASSLLTSGSLYEQYF.

This clonotype was seen ten or more times. The chain couples TRBV29-1 to TRBJ2-7; 9 positions agree with TRBD1. This CDR3 spans 14 amino acids. CDR1 is SQVTM, CDR2 ANQGSEA, per germline. Trimming at V came to 7 bases and at J to 6 bases, leaving 13 bases not matched to a gene. The CDR3 region is CSAQQHGTGIEQYF. The DNA of the CDR3 is TGCAGCGCACAACAACACGGGACAGGGATCGAGCAGTACTTC.

This clonotype was observed a few times. The chain joins TRBV29-1 to TRBJ1-1; the match to TRBD1 covers 8 bases. Germline CDR1 and CDR2: SQVTM and ANQGSEA. V was pared by 4 bases and J by 4 bases, with 5 bases of the junction left unmatched. The CDR3 loop spans 13 amino acids. The CDR3 coding sequence is TGCAGCGTTGCGAGGACAGGGATCACTGAAGCTTTCTTT. Protein: CSVARTGITEAFF.

This clonotype was counted ten times or more. This chain links TRBV6-2 or TRBV6-3 with TRBJ2-4; weak D call: TRBD2 (5 bases). The CDR3 consists of 18 residues. Germline CDR1 MNHEY, CDR2 SVGEGT. Trimming removed 0 bases at V and 3 bases at J, with 18 bases between. The CDR3 coding sequence is TGTGCCAGCAGTTACTCGAGGGCCTCATATGGTGGCAAAAACATTCAGTACTTC. Protein: CASSYSRASYGGKNIQYF.

At least ten counts were recorded for this clonotype. The V and J genes are TRBV28 and TRBJ2-1; D is unresolved. Germline values: CDR1 MDHEN, CDR2 SYDVKM. This CDR3 is built from 12 residues. Trimming pared 6 bases from V and 2 bases from J, leaving 5 bases between. CDR3 DNA: TGTGCCAGCAGCTTAGCCTACAATGAGCAGTTCTTC. The encoded protein is CASSLAYNEQFF.

Many counts were recorded for this clonotype. V and J are TRBV3-1 and TRBJ2-7; D possibly corresponds to TRBD2 (6 bases). The germline gives CDR1 LGHDT, CDR2 YNNKEL (reference sequence). CDR3 length equals 15 residues. V lost 2 bases to trimming and J lost 6 bases, with 17 bases between them. CDR3 in amino acids: CASSQRIGSVSEQYF. The CDR3 DNA is TGTGCCAGCAGCCAAAGGATCGGGAGTGTGAGCGAGCAGTACTTC.

This clonotype was found a few times. The chain employs TRBV6-5 and TRBJ2-7; 7 nucleotides agree with TRBD2. The CDR3 is 16 amino acids. From germline, CDR1 is MNHEY and CDR2 SVGAGI. Germline trimming cut 2 bases from V and 4 bases from J; bases unmatched to any gene: 11. The CDR3 here is CASSYGSSGEGYEQYF. The CDR3 DNA sequence: TGTGCCAGCAGTTACGGTAGTTCGGGGGAGGGGTACGAGCAGTACTTC.

This clonotype was picked up many times. The J gene is TRBJ1-2, the V gene TRBV6-5; D is ambiguous. The CDR3 sequence is 13 residues long. Trimming left V 2 bases short and J 5 bases short, with 9 bases between. Germline CDR1 and CDR2: MNHEY and SVGAGI. CDR3 nucleotide sequence: TGTGCCAGCAGTTACGGGCAGGAGTATGGCTACACCTTC. Its translation: CASSYGQEYGYTF.

This clonotype was counted ten times or more. The chain links TRBV7-2 to TRBJ2-5, with D perhaps matching TRBD1 (6 bases). The CDR3 runs to 15 residues. Germline V gene data show CDR1 as SGHTA and CDR2 as FQGNSA. V was trimmed by 3 bases and J by 4 bases, leaving 15 bases between them. The CDR3 sequence is CASSFVGASTETQYF. CDR3 nucleotides: TGTGCCAGCAGCTTCGTGGGGGCGAGTACAGAGACCCAGTACTTC.

This clonotype was recorded a few times. The J gene is TRBJ1-5, the V gene TRBV30; D is possibly TRBD1 (6 bases). The CDR3 length is 13 residues. CDR1 and CDR2 from the germline V gene are GTSNPN and SVGIG (reference sequence). The germline V and J ends were trimmed by 5 bases and 7 bases, with 15 bases remaining between them. The CDR3 protein is CAWQQGEGQPQHF. CDR3 DNA: TGTGCCTGGCAACAGGGAGAAGGGCAGCCCCAGCATTTT.

This clonotype was counted ten times or more. The V gene is TRBV11-2, the J gene TRBJ2-3; TRBD2 matches 8 bases. The germline CDR1 and CDR2 sequences are SGHAT and FQNNGV. This CDR3 region has 14 residues. Germline trimming cut 1 base from V and 7 bases from J; bases unmatched to any gene: 4. The chain's CDR3 is CASSLAGGRNTQYF. In DNA form, the CDR3 reads TGTGCCAGCAGCTTAGCGGGAGGGAGAAATACGCAGTATTTT.

This clonotype appeared many times. The chain combines TRBV6-1 with TRBJ1-5; 8 bases are shared with TRBD1. Germline V gene lookup returns CDR1 MNHNS and CDR2 SASEGT. Trimming took 8 bases from V and 6 from J; bases not matched to a gene: 6. There are 13 residues in the CDR3. The CDR3 DNA follows: TGTGCCAGCCTGGACAGGGAGGGTCAGCCCCAGCATTTT. It is translated as CASLDREGQPQHF.

The chain links TRBV19 to TRBJ1-1; D is ambiguous. Between the trimmed V and J ends, which lost 0 bases and 2 bases, there was a span of 10 bases. CDR1 LNHDA and CDR2 SQIVND come from the germline V gene (reference sequence). This CDR3 is 15 amino acids long. CDR3 region: CASSIDPRENTEAFF. CDR3 sequence (DNA): TGTGCCAGTAGTATAGATCCCCGGGAAAACACTGAAGCTTTCTTT.

As regards this clonotype: One base separates it from a far larger clone, so it is likely a read error. The chain's CDR3 is CASSLKRGLDNEQYF. CDR3 nucleotide sequence: TGTGCCAGCAGCCTAAAACGGGGACTAGACAATGAGCAGTACTTC. This chain uses TRBV11-1 with TRBJ2-7; 8 bases are a match to TRBD2. This CDR3 spans 15 amino acids. With 5 bases clipped from V and 7 bases from J, the junction kept 13 bases outside the gene matches. Germline V CDR1 and CDR2: SGHAT, FQDESV (reference sequence). Full variable domain (rest looked up from reference TRBV11-1 and TRBJ2-7): EAEVAQSPRYKITEKSQAVAFWCDPISGHATLYWYRQILGQGPELLVQFQDESVVDDSQLPKDRFSAERLKGVDSTLKIQPAELGDSAMYLCASSLKRGLDNEQYFGPGTRLTVT.

The table lists this clonotype with a few counts. The rearrangement links TRBV9 to TRBJ2-5; a possible D gene is TRBD2 (5 bases). The V end lost 3 bases, the J end lost 4 bases, and 13 bases lay between the germline ends. The CDR3 covers 14 residues. From germline, CDR1 is SGDLS and CDR2 YYNGEE. CDR3 loop: CASSGGMGAETQYF. Here the CDR3 DNA reads TGTGCCAGCAGCGGTGGAATGGGAGCAGAGACCCAGTACTTC.

V and J are TRBV5-1 and TRBJ2-1, with 8 bases matching TRBD2. The CDR3 is 14 amino acids. V shed 4 bases and J 9 bases; nucleotides not matched to a gene: 9. CDR1 SGHRS and CDR2 YFSETQ come from the germline V gene. CDR3 coding DNA: TGCGCCAGCAGCCCCGGACTAGCCAACATTGAGCAGTTCTTC. It yields the protein CASSPGLANIEQFF.

This clonotype came up many times. CDR3 protein: CASSLYRSYNSPLHF. The CDR3 DNA follows: TGTGCCAGCAGTTTGTACCGCTCCTATAATTCACCCCTCCACTTT. V and J are TRBV27 and TRBJ1-6; D is ambiguous. Trimming removed 3 bases from V and 0 bases from J, with 6 bases in between. Germline V gene sequence: CDR1 MNHEY, CDR2 SMNVEV (reference sequence). The CDR3 runs 15 residues.

This clonotype was recorded a few times. V and J are TRBV5-6 and TRBJ2-2; possible D gene TRBD1, 6 bases. This CDR3 is 16 amino acids long. V was clipped by 0 bases and J by 0 bases, with 9 bases between them. Looked up from germline, CDR1 is SGHDT and CDR2 is YYEEEE. CDR3 protein: CASSLDRVTNTGELFF. In nucleotides, the CDR3 is TGTGCCAGCAGCTTGGACAGGGTCACGAACACCGGGGAGCTGTTTTTT. Variable domain in full (rest from reference TRBV5-6 and TRBJ2-2): DAGVTQSPTHLIKTRGQQVTLRCSPKSGHDTVSWYQQALGQGPQFIFQYYEEEERQRGNFPDRFSGHQFPNYSSELNVNALLLGDSALYLCASSLDRVTNTGELFFGEGSRLTVL.

In its sample, this clonotype was seen a few times. The chain employs TRBV5-1 and TRBJ1-5, with D uncertain. The V and J ends lost 2 bases and 6 bases respectively, with 12 bases between them. CDR1 SGHRS and CDR2 YFSETQ come from the germline V gene. The CDR3 extends over 14 amino acids. The CDR3 DNA follows: TGCGCCAGCAGCTTAGGCGGGGAGGGTCAGCCCCAGCATTTT. This encodes CASSLGGEGQPQHF.